Shown below are 30 T cell receptor beta chains from a single sample sequenced in a study of T cells after yellow fever vaccination. MiXCR, applied by TCRdb to the 5' RACE reads, yields one record per CDR3 protein. This sample carries some 160,000 distinct CDR3 sequences, 7% to 10% of them seen once, and the ten largest clones take under 40%. Sample: CD8+ T cells sorted from PBMCs, taken 45 days after the yellow fever booster vaccination. Receptors were obtained from a man aged 18 to 30 who received the YFV17D yellow fever vaccine.

The V gene is TRBV3-1, the J gene TRBJ2-1; D gene uncertain. In germline, CDR1 is LGHDT, CDR2 YNNKEL (reference sequence). V lost 0 bases and J lost 4, with 7 bases in between. CDR3 length equals 14 residues. The CDR3 DNA reads as TGTGCCAGCAGCCAAGATCCGGATTACAATGAGCAGTTCTTC. It is translated as CASSQDPDYNEQFF.

This clonotype was detected only a few times. This chain connects TRBV7-9 to TRBJ2-7; the match to TRBD1 covers 8 bases. CDR1 SEHNR and CDR2 FQNEAQ come from the germline V gene (reference sequence). V lost 5 bases and J lost 3; bases outside the gene matches: 6. The CDR3 has 14 residues. The CDR3: CASSAWTGSYEQYF. The DNA for the CDR3 is TGTGCCAGCAGCGCCTGGACAGGGAGCTACGAGCAGTACTTC.

This clonotype was counted only a few times. The rearrangement joins TRBV18 to TRBJ1-5; D unclear. The CDR3 has 14 amino acids. Germline V gene sequence: CDR1 KGHSH, CDR2 LQKENI. V dropped 2 bases and J dropped 3 bases, with 8 bases sitting between them. The CDR3: CASSPNNDNQPQHF. Written as DNA, the CDR3 is TGTGCCAGCTCACCAAATAACGACAATCAGCCCCAGCATTTT.

This clonotype has just a few counts. The rearrangement joins TRBV5-1 to TRBJ2-3; TRBD2 aligns across 13 bases. Per the germline V gene, CDR1 is SGHRS and CDR2 is YFSETQ. The ends lost 6 bases at V and 2 bases at J; junction bases unmatched: 6. The CDR3 runs 16 residues. CDR3 sequence: CASIDGTSGITDTQYF. CDR3 bases: TGCGCCAGCATTGACGGGACTAGCGGGATCACAGATACGCAGTATTTT.

CDR3 DNA sequence: TGTGCCAGCAGCTTAGACCCCTCCGAGCAGTACGTC. Translating gives CASSLDPSEQYV. This sequence joins TRBV7-9 and TRBJ2-7, with D hard to call. The V gene's germline CDR1 is SEHNR and CDR2 FQNEAQ (reference sequence). The CDR3 is 12 amino acids. V dropped 1 base and J dropped 6 bases, with 7 bases sitting between them.

This clonotype occurred a few times. The chain couples TRBV12-3 or TRBV12-4 to TRBJ2-7, with D perhaps matching TRBD1 (6 bases). The V and J ends lost 1 base and 5 bases respectively, with 9 bases between them. The CDR3 loop spans 13 amino acids. CDR3 nucleotide sequence: TGTGCCAGCAGTTTAGGGCAGGGGCACGAGCAGTACTTC. This encodes CASSLGQGHEQYF.

The chain uses TRBV30 and TRBJ2-7; 11 nucleotides line up with TRBD1. V lost 5 bases and J lost 3; bases outside the gene matches: 3. Germline values: CDR1 GTSNPN, CDR2 SVGIG (reference sequence). The CDR3 has 13 residues. This CDR3 is CAWSGTGGYEQYF. CDR3 nucleotide sequence: TGTGCCTGGTCCGGGACAGGGGGCTACGAGCAGTACTTC.

For this clonotype: The junction shows a germline mismatch at one end, possibly a read error. V gene TRBV5-1 combines with J gene TRBJ2-1; no clear D. This CDR3 contains 14 residues. The germline gives CDR1 SGHRS, CDR2 YFSETQ. CDR3 amino acids: CASSLDEPTDNEQF. The DNA for the CDR3 is TGCGCCAGCAGCTTGGACGAGCCTACCGACAATGAGCAGTTC.

There are many counts of this clonotype. This chain connects TRBV29-1 to TRBJ1-2, with D perhaps TRBD1 (5 bases). The CDR3 loop spans 12 amino acids. CDR1 is SQVTM and CDR2 is ANQGSEA in the germline V gene. The CDR3, as DNA: TGCACCATCCCCAGGGAATCCTATGGCTACACCTTC. The encoded protein is CTIPRESYGYTF.

This clonotype was detected a few times. V gene TRBV6-5 combines with J gene TRBJ2-3, with D unclear. Germline V CDR1 and CDR2: MNHEY, SVGAGI. V lost 6 bases and J lost 5, with 18 bases in between. This CDR3 region has 15 residues. CDR3 DNA sequence: TGTGCCAGCAGCCTTCTTATCCCCGTTGGAGATACGCAGTATTTT. It yields the protein CASSLLIPVGDTQYF.

This clonotype appeared many times. This rearrangement joins TRBV4-3 to TRBJ1-6, with 8 bases identical to TRBD1. V was pared by 3 bases and J by 5 bases, with 6 bases of the junction left unmatched. The CDR3 sequence is 16 residues long. Germline-derived CDR1 and CDR2 are LGHNA and YSLEER. CDR3 sequence: CASSQGQVGHNSPLHF. The DNA of the CDR3 is TGCGCCAGCAGCCAGGGACAGGTTGGCCATAATTCACCCCTCCACTTT.

This clonotype appeared a few times. V is TRBV4-1 and J is TRBJ2-7, with D uncertain. CDR1 and CDR2 (germline): MGHRA, YSYEKL. The CDR3 runs 15 residues. The V and J ends lost 1 base and 2 bases respectively, with 12 bases between them. CDR3 protein: CASSQVSEAAYEQYF. In DNA form, the CDR3 reads TGCGCCAGCAGCCAAGTAAGTGAAGCAGCCTACGAGCAGTACTTC.

Details on this clonotype: The junction departs from the called germline gene at one end, perhaps through a read error. The chain has TRBV14 and TRBJ1-1; D is ambiguous. The CDR3 contains 15 residues. Germline V gene lookup returns CDR1 SGHDN and CDR2 FVKESK. CDR3 in amino acids: CASCQEWTTITEAFF. In nucleotides, the CDR3 is TGTGCCAGCTGCCAAGAGTGGACGACGATCACTGAAGCTTTCTTT.

Here the CDR3 DNA reads TGTGCCAGCAGCTACGGATACGGGACAGAGCAGTTCTTC. This codes for CASSYGYGTEQFF. This chain connects TRBV7-9 to TRBJ2-1, with a tentative D call TRBD1 (6 bases). Germline V gives CDR1 SEHNR, CDR2 FQNEAQ (reference sequence). This CDR3 is built from 13 residues. The V gene lost 4 bases and the J gene lost 10 bases, with 14 bases spanning the gap.

The chain joins TRBV5-5 to TRBJ1-2; D is uncertain. Between the trimmed V and J ends, which lost 1 base and 6 bases, there was a span of 7 bases. Germline CDR1 reads SGHKS; CDR2 reads YYEKEE (reference sequence). The CDR3 has 12 amino acids. The DNA of the CDR3 is TGTGCCAGCAGCTTGTCGGGGAATGGCTACACCTTC. Translating it yields CASSLSGNGYTF. Full variable domain (missing parts from reference TRBV5-5 and TRBJ1-2): DAGVTQSPTHLIKTRGQQVTLRCSPISGHKSVSWYQQVLGQGPQFIFQYYEKEERGRGNFPDRFSARQFPNYSSELNVNALLLGDSALYLCASSLSGNGYTFGSGTRLTVV.

This sequence joins TRBV29-1 and TRBJ2-5; D might be TRBD2 (5 bases). The CDR3 loop spans 11 amino acids. Per germline, CDR1 SQVTM and CDR2 ANQGSEA. V lost 2 bases and J 4 bases, leaving 5 bases between the germline ends. The CDR3: CSVERGETQYF. The DNA of the CDR3 is TGCAGCGTTGAACGGGGAGAGACCCAGTACTTC. The full variable domain, its missing parts supplied by reference TRBV29-1 and TRBJ2-5, is SAVISQKPSRDICQRGTSLTIQCQVDSQVTMMFWYRQQPGQSLTLIATANQGSEATYESGFVIDKFPISRPNLTFSTLTVSNMSPEDSSIYLCSVERGETQYFGPGTRLLVL.

The chain links TRBV4-1 to TRBJ1-5; possibly TRBD1 for D (5 bases). The CDR3 is 14 residues long. Per the germline V gene, CDR1 is MGHRA and CDR2 is YSYEKL. Trimming removed 4 bases at V and 3 bases at J, with 10 bases between. The CDR3 spells CASSPQVSNQPQHF. The CDR3 DNA reads as TGCGCCAGCAGCCCACAGGTTTCCAATCAGCCCCAGCATTTT.

This clonotype was seen a handful of times. This rearrangement joins TRBV5-1 to TRBJ2-7; perhaps TRBD1 as D (6 bases). This CDR3 has 14 amino acids. The V end lost 2 bases, the J end lost 2 bases, and 11 bases lay between the germline ends. CDR1 and CDR2 (germline): SGHRS, YFSETQ. In DNA form, the CDR3 reads TGCGCCAGCAGCTTTGAGCAGGGGCCCTACGAGCAGTACTTC. Translating it yields CASSFEQGPYEQYF.

V usage is TRBV6-5 and J usage is TRBJ1-5; D unresolved. This CDR3 comprises 14 residues. The germline V gene encodes CDR1 MNHEY and CDR2 SVGAGI. Trimming shortened V by 5 bases and J by 1 base, and 9 bases separated the two germline ends. DNA of the CDR3: TGTGCCAGCAGTAATTACGGGAGCAATCAGCCCCAGCATTTT. The encoded protein is CASSNYGSNQPQHF.

This clonotype has a count of ten or more. The genes are TRBV12-3 or TRBV12-4 and TRBJ2-1; D remains unclear. V was shortened by 0 bases and J by 5 bases, with 8 bases between the two germline ends. The CDR3 is made up of 14 amino acids. The CDR3 region has the DNA TGTGCCAGCAGTTTAGCTACAGAAGACAATGAGCAGTTCTTC. The encoded protein is CASSLATEDNEQFF.

This clonotype was seen ten or more times. The chain employs TRBV20-1 and TRBJ2-2; the match to TRBD2 covers 7 bases. Germline CDR1 DFQATT, CDR2 SNEGSKA (reference sequence). The CDR3 sequence is 15 residues long. With V trimmed by 1 base and J by 1 base, 3 bases remained unmatched. This CDR3 is CSARASGGNTGELFF. CDR3 coding DNA: TGCAGTGCTAGAGCTTCGGGGGGGAACACCGGGGAGCTGTTTTTT.

This clonotype came up a few times. The gene calls are TRBV12-3 or TRBV12-4 and TRBJ1-1; 11 bases match TRBD1. This CDR3 has 15 residues. The V gene end was trimmed by 5 bases and the J gene end by 5 bases; junction bases not matched to a gene: 7. Here the CDR3 reads CASSMGQGVWTEAFF. In DNA form, the CDR3 reads TGTGCCAGCAGTATGGGACAGGGGGTATGGACTGAAGCTTTCTTT.

This clonotype showed up just a few times. The genes are TRBV7-9 and TRBJ2-5, with 9 bases lining up with TRBD2. The germline gives CDR1 SEHNR, CDR2 FQNEAQ (reference sequence). V gave up 0 bases and J gave up 5 bases; unmatched junction bases: 7. This CDR3 is built from 16 residues. This chain's CDR3 is CASSLAPSGAGETQYF. CDR3 coding DNA: TGTGCCAGCAGCTTAGCTCCTAGCGGGGCGGGGGAGACCCAGTACTTC.

V is TRBV6-5 and J is TRBJ2-1, with 10 bases aligning to TRBD2. Germline assignment: CDR1 MNHEY and CDR2 SVGAGI. The CDR3 is made up of 15 amino acids. V trimming: 10 bases; J trimming: 0 bases; junction bases outside the gene matches: 6. CDR3 sequence: CATKRLAGSYNEQFF. The CDR3 DNA is TGTGCCACCAAGCGACTAGCGGGCTCCTACAATGAGCAGTTCTTC.

This clonotype turned up a few times. This sequence joins TRBV4-1 and TRBJ2-5, with D possibly matching TRBD1 (5 bases). The CDR3 contains 15 residues. V was shortened by 3 bases and J by 5 bases, with 16 bases between the two germline ends. Germline values: CDR1 MGHRA, CDR2 YSYEKL. CDR3: CASSQGVGAVETQYF. The CDR3 region has the DNA TGCGCCAGCAGCCAGGGCGTTGGGGCCGTGGAGACCCAGTACTTC.

In this sample, this clonotype turned up a few times. V and J are TRBV15 and TRBJ2-1; possible D gene TRBD1, 5 bases. CDR1 and CDR2 from the germline V gene are LNHNV and YYDKDF (reference sequence). Trimming cost V 5 bases and J 8 bases, with 13 bases left between them. The length of the CDR3 is 13 residues. DNA for the CDR3: TGTGCCACCAGCCGCAGGGTGTGGGATGAGCAGTTCTTC. Translated: CATSRRVWDEQFF.

This clonotype came up a few times. The rearrangement links TRBV29-1 to TRBJ2-5; D remains unclear. The CDR3 is 12 amino acids. Germline CDR1 and CDR2: SQVTM and ANQGSEA. Trimming removed 1 base at V and 7 bases at J, with 10 bases between. CDR3 residues: CSVEASFRTQYF. The CDR3 DNA sequence: TGCAGCGTTGAAGCCTCCTTTAGGACCCAGTACTTC. The whole variable domain, remainder taken from reference TRBV29-1 and TRBJ2-5, is SAVISQKPSRDICQRGTSLTIQCQVDSQVTMMFWYRQQPGQSLTLIATANQGSEATYESGFVIDKFPISRPNLTFSTLTVSNMSPEDSSIYLCSVEASFRTQYFGPGTRLLVL.

This clonotype was recorded a few times. The chain carries TRBV28 and TRBJ2-3; the D gene is possibly TRBD2 (6 bases). Trimming left V 5 bases short and J 7 bases short, with 19 bases between. Germline CDR1 and CDR2: MDHEN and SYDVKM. The CDR3 covers 15 residues. The CDR3 region is CASSIGDGGGNTQYF. The CDR3 nucleotides read TGTGCCAGCAGTATAGGAGATGGGGGAGGAAATACGCAGTATTTT. The whole variable domain, filled in from reference TRBV28 and TRBJ2-3, reads DVKVTQSSRYLVKRTGEKVFLECVQDMDHENMFWYRQDPGLGLRLIYFSYDVKMKEKGDIPEGYSVSREKKERFSLILESASTNQTSMYLCASSIGDGGGNTQYFGPGTRLTVL.

This clonotype was found many times. This rearrangement joins TRBV5-6 to TRBJ2-4; TRBD2 aligns across 8 bases. The J segment lost 7 bases and the V segment lost 4 bases, leaving 7 bases of the junction unmatched. CDR1 is SGHDT and CDR2 is YYEEEE in the germline V gene. CDR3 length: 14 amino acids. The CDR3 sequence is CASSVSGGPNIQYF. CDR3 DNA: TGTGCCAGCAGCGTCTCGGGGGGGCCGAACATTCAGTACTTC.

There are a few counts of this clonotype. The chain recombines TRBV6-5 with TRBJ2-1; D perhaps matches TRBD1 (6 bases). Germline-derived CDR1 and CDR2 are MNHEY and SVGAGI. The CDR3 length is 13 residues. V was pared by 8 bases and J by 0 bases, with 8 bases between. The CDR3 region has the DNA TGTGCCAGCGGACAGAGCTCCTACAATGAGCAGTTCTTC. As protein: CASGQSSYNEQFF.